This T cell receptor beta chain derives from a study of T cell changes during pregnancy in multiple sclerosis. The germline gives CDR1 MNHEY, CDR2 SMNVEV (reference sequence). J was trimmed by 6 bases and V by 6 bases; bases with no gene match: 8. The CDR3 runs 14 residues. Using immunoSEQ multiplex PCR, the repertoire was profiled, and TCRdb retains in-frame clones only, with some absent. Seen here are some 64,000 clones, about 90% observed once, and the top ten hold roughly 1.5%. The sample in question was peripheral blood, obtained after pregnancy. The TCR sequence derives from a female donor with multiple sclerosis, enrolled in a pregnancy study. The rearrangement links TRBV27 to TRBJ1-2; 9 bases line up with TRBD1. The CDR3: CASRGQGRVNGYTF. The CDR3 nucleotides are TGTGCCAGCAGAGGACAGGGGAGAGTGAATGGCTACACCTTC.